Presented here are 5 T cell receptor beta chains from one specimen sequenced in a study of cytomegalovirus exposure and HLA in healthy donors. The PCR contained 60 Vbeta and 13 Jbeta primers. Libraries were prepared by immunoSEQ multiplex PCR; TCRdb keeps only in-frame clonotypes and omits some of them. The sample shows about 140,000 clones, roughly 80% of them seen only once. Sequenced sample: PBMCs. Receptors were obtained from a female donor in good health and CMV-seronegative.

In this sample, this clone turned up once. A junction boundary mismatches the germline segment, possibly from a read error. The chain recombines TRBV28 with TRBJ1-2; D gene unclear. This CDR3 has 12 residues. Germline V CDR1 and CDR2: MDHEN, SYDVKM. CDR3 DNA: TGTGCCAGCAGTGCGGCCGGGGATGGCTACCCCTTC. This codes for CASSAAGDGYPF.

This rearrangement joins TRBV25-1 to TRBJ1-5, with a possible D match to TRBD1 (5 bases). The germline V gene has CDR1 MGHDK and CDR2 SYGVNS. This CDR3 is built from 12 residues. Deletions cut 1 base from V and 7 bases from J, with 5 bases between. The DNA for the CDR3 is TGTGCCAGCAGTGAATGGGGCCAGCCCCAGCATTTT. Its protein is CASSEWGQPQHF.

The V and J genes are TRBV13 and TRBJ2-5; 7 bases match TRBD1. The DNA end is a closer match to TRBJ2-7, so the J assignment may be wrong. The CDR3 extends over 14 amino acids. Per the germline V gene, CDR1 is PRHDT and CDR2 is FYEKMQ (reference sequence). The CDR3 loop reads CASSMTGTPYEQYF. CDR3 bases: TGTGCCAGCAGCATGACAGGGACCCCCTACGAGCAGTACTTC.

This clone was observed a handful of times. This chain uses TRBV5-1 with TRBJ1-5, with D maybe TRBD1 (5 bases). V shed 0 bases and J shed 6 bases, with 13 bases lying between them. Germline CDR1 reads SGHRS; CDR2 reads YFSETQ. This CDR3 has 15 amino acids. The CDR3 region is CASSLEVQGAQPQHF. CDR3 coding DNA: TGCGCCAGCAGCTTGGAGGTACAAGGGGCTCAGCCCCAGCATTTT.

V usage is TRBV27 and J usage is TRBJ1-1; no clear D. Trimming took off 5 bases at V and 0 bases at J, with 10 bases between the two ends. The germline CDR1 and CDR2 sequences are MNHEY and SMNVEV (reference sequence). The CDR3 is made up of 14 amino acids. The CDR3 sequence: CASSPRGLNTEAFF. In nucleotides, the CDR3 is TGTGCCAGCAGTCCCCGAGGGTTGAACACTGAAGCTTTCTTT.